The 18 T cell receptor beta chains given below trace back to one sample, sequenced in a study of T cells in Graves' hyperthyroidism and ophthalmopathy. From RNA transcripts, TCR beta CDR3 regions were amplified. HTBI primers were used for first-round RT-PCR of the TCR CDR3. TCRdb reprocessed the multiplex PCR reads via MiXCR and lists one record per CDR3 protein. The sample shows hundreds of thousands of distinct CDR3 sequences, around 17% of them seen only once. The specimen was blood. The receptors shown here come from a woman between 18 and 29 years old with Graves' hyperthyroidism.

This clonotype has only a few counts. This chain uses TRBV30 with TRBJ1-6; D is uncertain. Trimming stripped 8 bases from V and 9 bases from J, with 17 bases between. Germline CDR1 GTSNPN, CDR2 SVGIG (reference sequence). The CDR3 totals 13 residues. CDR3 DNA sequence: TGTGCCCAAAAGGCAGGTGGCATTTCACCCCTCCACTTT. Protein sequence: CAQKAGGISPLHF.

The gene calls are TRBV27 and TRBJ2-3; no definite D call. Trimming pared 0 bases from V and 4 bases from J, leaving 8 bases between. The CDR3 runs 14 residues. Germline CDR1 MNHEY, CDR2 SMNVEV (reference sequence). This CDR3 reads CASSLSPGADTQYF. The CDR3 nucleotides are TGTGCCAGCAGTTTATCCCCGGGCGCAGATACGCAGTATTTT.

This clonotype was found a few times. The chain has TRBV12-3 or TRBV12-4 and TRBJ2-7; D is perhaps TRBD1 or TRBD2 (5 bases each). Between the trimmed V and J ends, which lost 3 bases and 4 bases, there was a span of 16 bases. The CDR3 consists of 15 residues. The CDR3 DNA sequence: TGTGCCAGCAGTTTTCCCCGGGACGGGTATTACGAGCAGTACTTC. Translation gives CASSFPRDGYYEQYF.

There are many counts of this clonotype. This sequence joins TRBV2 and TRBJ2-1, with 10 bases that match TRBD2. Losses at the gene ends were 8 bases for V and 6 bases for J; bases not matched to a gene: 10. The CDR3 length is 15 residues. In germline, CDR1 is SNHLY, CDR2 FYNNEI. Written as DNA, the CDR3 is TGTGCCAGCGGACTAGCGGAACCCCTTGGCAATGAGCAGTTCTTC. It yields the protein CASGLAEPLGNEQFF.

The CDR3, as DNA: TGCGCCAGCAGCAACAGGGGTTACACTGAAGCTTTCTTT. It translates to CASSNRGYTEAFF. This chain links TRBV5-1 with TRBJ1-1; 7 bases fit TRBD1. Losses at the gene ends were 4 bases for V and 3 bases for J; bases not matched to a gene: 3. The CDR3 is 13 amino acids. CDR1 is SGHRS, CDR2 YFSETQ, per germline. Looking up the rest from reference TRBV5-1 and TRBJ1-1 gives the full variable domain: KAGVTQTPRYLIKTRGQQVTLSCSPISGHRSVSWYQQTPGQGLQFLFEYFSETQRNKGNFPGRFSGRQFSNSRSEMNVSTLELGDSALYLCASSNRGYTEAFFGQGTRLTVV.

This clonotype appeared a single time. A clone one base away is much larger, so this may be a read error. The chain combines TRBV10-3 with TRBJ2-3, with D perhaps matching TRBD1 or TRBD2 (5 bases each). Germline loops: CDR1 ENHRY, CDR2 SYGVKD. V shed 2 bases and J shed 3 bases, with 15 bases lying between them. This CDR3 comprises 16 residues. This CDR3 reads CAISEIVGVGTDTQYF. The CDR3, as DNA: TGTGCCATCAGTGAGATCGTGGGGGTCGGTACAGATACGCAGTATTTT.

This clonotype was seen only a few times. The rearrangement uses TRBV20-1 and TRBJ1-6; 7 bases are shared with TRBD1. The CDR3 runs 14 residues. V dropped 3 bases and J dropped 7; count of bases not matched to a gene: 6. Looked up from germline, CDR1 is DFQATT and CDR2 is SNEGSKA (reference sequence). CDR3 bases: TGCAGTGCTAGTCCCGGGACAGAGAATTCACCCCTCCACTTT. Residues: CSASPGTENSPLHF.

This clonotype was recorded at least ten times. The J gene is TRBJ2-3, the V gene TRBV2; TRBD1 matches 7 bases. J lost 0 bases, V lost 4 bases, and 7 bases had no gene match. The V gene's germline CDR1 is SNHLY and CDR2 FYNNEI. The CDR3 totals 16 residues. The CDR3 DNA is TGTGCCAGCAGTGCGCTCGACAGGGCTAGCACAGATACGCAGTATTTT. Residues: CASSALDRASTDTQYF.

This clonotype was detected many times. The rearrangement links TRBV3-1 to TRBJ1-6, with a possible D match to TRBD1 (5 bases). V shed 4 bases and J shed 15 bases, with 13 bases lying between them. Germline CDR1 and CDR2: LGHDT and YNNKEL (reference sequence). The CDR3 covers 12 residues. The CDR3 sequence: CASSPQNGGLHF. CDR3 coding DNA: TGTGCCAGCAGCCCGCAAAATGGGGGCCTCCACTTT.

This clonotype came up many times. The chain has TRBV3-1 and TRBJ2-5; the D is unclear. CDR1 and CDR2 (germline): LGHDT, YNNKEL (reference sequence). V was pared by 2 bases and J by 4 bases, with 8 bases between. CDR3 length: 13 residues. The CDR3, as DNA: TGTGCCAGCAGCCAACCCCGGCGAGAGACCCAGTACTTC. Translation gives CASSQPRRETQYF.

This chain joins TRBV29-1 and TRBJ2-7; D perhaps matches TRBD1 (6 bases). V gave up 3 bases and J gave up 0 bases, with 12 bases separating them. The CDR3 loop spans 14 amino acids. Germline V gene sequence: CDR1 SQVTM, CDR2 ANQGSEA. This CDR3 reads CSVDSGTNSYEQYF. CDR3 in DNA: TGCAGCGTTGATTCTGGGACAAACTCCTACGAGCAGTACTTC.

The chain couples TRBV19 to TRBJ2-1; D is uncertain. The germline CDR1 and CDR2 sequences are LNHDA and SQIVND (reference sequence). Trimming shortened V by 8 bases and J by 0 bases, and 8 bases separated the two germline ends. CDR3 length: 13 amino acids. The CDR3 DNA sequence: TGTGCCAGTGGTAAGGGCTCCTACAATGAGCAGTTCTTC. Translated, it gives CASGKGSYNEQFF. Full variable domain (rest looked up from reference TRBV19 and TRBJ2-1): DGGITQSPKYLFRKEGQNVTLSCEQNLNHDAMYWYRQDPGQGLRLIYYSQIVNDFQKGDIAEGYSVSREKKESFPLTVTSAQKNPTAFYLCASGKGSYNEQFFGPGTRLTVL.

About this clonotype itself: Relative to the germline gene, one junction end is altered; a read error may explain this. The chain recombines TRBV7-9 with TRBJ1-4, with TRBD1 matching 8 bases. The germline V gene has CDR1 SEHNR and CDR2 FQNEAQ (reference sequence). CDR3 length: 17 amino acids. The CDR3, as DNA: TGTACCAGCAGCTTAAGGGCCTCGGGGACAGGTGGTGAAAAACTGTTTTTT. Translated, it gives CTSSLRASGTGGEKLFF.

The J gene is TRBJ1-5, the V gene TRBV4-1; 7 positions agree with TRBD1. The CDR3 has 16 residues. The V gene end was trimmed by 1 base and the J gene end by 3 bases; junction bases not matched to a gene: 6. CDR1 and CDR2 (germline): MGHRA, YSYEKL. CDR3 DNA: TGCGCCAGCAGCCAAGCGTTGGGACAGTACAATCAGCCCCAGCATTTT. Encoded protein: CASSQALGQYNQPQHF.

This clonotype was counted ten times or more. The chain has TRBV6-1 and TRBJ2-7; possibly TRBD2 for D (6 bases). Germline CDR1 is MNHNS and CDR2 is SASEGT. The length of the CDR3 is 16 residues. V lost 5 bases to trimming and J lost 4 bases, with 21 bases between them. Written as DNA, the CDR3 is TGTGCCAGCAGTTGGGGCGGGCCAGGGAGGTCGTACGAGCAGTACTTC. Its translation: CASSWGGPGRSYEQYF.

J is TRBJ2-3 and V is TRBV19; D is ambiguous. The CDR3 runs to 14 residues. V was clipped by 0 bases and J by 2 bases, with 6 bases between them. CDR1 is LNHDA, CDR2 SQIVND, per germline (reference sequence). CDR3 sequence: CASSIERDTDTQYF. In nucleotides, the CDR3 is TGTGCCAGTAGTATAGAGCGAGACACAGATACGCAGTATTTT.

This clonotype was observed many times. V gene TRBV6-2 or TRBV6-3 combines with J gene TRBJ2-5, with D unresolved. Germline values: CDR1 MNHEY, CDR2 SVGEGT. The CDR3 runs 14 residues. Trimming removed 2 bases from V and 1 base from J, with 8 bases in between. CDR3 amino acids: CASSYLAGQETQYF. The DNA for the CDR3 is TGTGCCAGCAGTTACCTGGCCGGCCAAGAGACCCAGTACTTC.

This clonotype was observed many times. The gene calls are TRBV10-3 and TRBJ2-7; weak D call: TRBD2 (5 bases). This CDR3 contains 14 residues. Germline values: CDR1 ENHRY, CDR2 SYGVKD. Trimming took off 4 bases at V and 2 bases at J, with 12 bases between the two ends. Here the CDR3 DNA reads TGTGCCATCAGTGGGGAAGGGAGACCCTACGAGCAGTACTTC. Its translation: CAISGEGRPYEQYF.